This is a list of T cell receptor beta chains from one sample in a study of STAT5B mutations in CD4+ large granular lymphocyte leukemia. Method: immunoSEQ multiplex PCR; TCRdb's copy keeps in-frame clones and lacks some. The table includes around 20,000 clones, about 79% detected once. Sequenced sample: CD4+ T cells from blood buffy coats. The receptors shown here come from a human donor in good health. Each CDR3 is given with its conserved first and last residue. The order of the fields is clone size, D gene, J gene, V gene, CDR3 length, CDR3 protein, CDR3 DNA. D genes are given only for firm matches. Size is omitted from some rows. Given values are once, few, many or a class for expanded clones.

once	.	TRBJ1-2	TRBV28	18	CASSPLIARGLRNYGYTF	TGTGCCAGCAGTCCCCTAATTGCCAGGGGTTTAAGGAACTATGGCTACACCTTC
.	.	TRBJ2-2	TRBV7-3	15	CASSLGSPNTGELFF	TGTGCCAGCAGCTTAGGCAGCCCGAACACCGGGGAGCTGTTTTTT
.	.	TRBJ2-5	TRBV6-6	16	CASSYPSGTGKETQYF	TGTGCCAGCAGTTACCCCTCCGGGACGGGGAAAGAGACCCAGTACTTC
.	TRBD2	TRBJ2-4	TRBV19	14	CASSISREGNIQYF	TGTGCCAGTAGTATTTCCAGGGAGGGGAACATTCAGTACTTC
.	TRBD1	TRBJ2-5	TRBV5-1	14	CASGPTGPQETQYF	TGCGCCAGCGGGCCGACAGGGCCCCAAGAGACCCAGTACTTC
.	.	TRBJ1-1	TRBV7-8	14	CASSPTRVRSEAFF	TGTGCCAGCAGCCCGACACGGGTCCGCTCTGAAGCTTTCTTT
.	TRBD2	TRBJ2-7	TRBV5-5	14	CVTGGGKQGYEQYF	TGTGTCACCGGGGGGGGGAAGCAAGGCTACGAGCAGTACTTC
.	.	TRBJ1-1	TRBV23-1	13	CASSQDTNTEAFF	TGCGCCAGCAGCCAAGATACGAACACTGAAGCTTTCTTT
.	TRBD2	TRBJ2-7	TRBV29-1	13	CSVGSGRRYEQYF	TGCAGCGTTGGAAGCGGGAGGAGGTACGAGCAGTACTTC
.	.	TRBJ1-3	TRBV7-2	12	CASSLVLNTIYF	TGTGCCAGCAGCTTAGTTCTAAACACCATATATTTT
few	TRBD1	TRBJ1-5	TRBV7-8	17	CASSLFPTGGSNQPQHF	TGTGCCAGCAGCTTATTCCCTACAGGGGGTAGCAATCAGCCCCAGCATTTT
.	.	TRBJ1-6	TRBV5-1	16	CASSSIPPGLNSPLHF	TGCGCCAGCAGCTCCATTCCCCCGGGACTGAATTCACCCCTCCACTTT
.	.	TRBJ2-5	TRBV25-1	17	CASSDIPSGGRQETQYF	TGTGCCAGCAGTGACATCCCTTCCGGGGGGCGGCAAGAGACCCAGTACTTC
.	.	TRBJ1-3	TRBV30	11	CAWSGGNTIYF	TGTGCCTGGAGTGGAGGGAACACCATATATTTT
few	.	TRBJ2-2	TRBV14	16	CASSPSGRADTGELFF	TGTGCCAGCAGTCCCTCAGGCAGGGCGGACACCGGGGAGCTGTTTTTT
.	.	TRBJ2-5	TRBV9	14	CASSVGEGGRTQYF	TGTGCCAGCAGCGTAGGAGAAGGGGGGAGGACCCAGTACTTC
.	.	TRBJ2-5	TRBV27	11	CASSFRGAQYF	TGTGCCAGCAGTTTTCGGGGAGCCCAGTACTTC
once	.	TRBJ1-2	TRBV7-2	15	CASSLGQGLNYGYTF	TGTGCCAGCAGCTTAGGGCAGGGTCTGAACTATGGCTACACCTTC
.	.	TRBJ1-3	TRBV9	15	CASSEGGKRGNTIYF	TGTGCCAGCAGCGAGGGAGGGAAAAGGGGAAACACCATATATTTT
.	TRBD2	TRBJ2-3	TRBV15	15	CATSSWGGGTDTQYF	TGTGCCACCAGCAGTTGGGGGGGTGGCACAGATACGCAGTATTTT
.	.	TRBJ1-3	TRBV18	13	CASSESSGNTIYF	TGTGCCAGCTCGGAGAGCTCTGGAAACACCATATATTTT
.	.	TRBJ1-1	TRBV6-6	12	CASRSGSTEAFF	TGTGCCAGCAGATCAGGGTCCACTGAAGCTTTCTTT
.	.	TRBJ2-7	TRBV4-2	16	CASSRVGASASYEQYF	TGTGCCAGCAGCCGAGTTGGGGCTAGCGCCTCCTACGAGCAGTACTTC
.	.	TRBJ2-1	TRBV5-8	15	CASSLGRNYYNEQFF	TGTGCCAGCAGCTTGGGCAGGAATTACTACAATGAGCAGTTCTTC
.	.	TRBJ2-7	TRBV9	15	CASSPNYRSSYEQYF	TGTGCCAGCAGCCCAAACTATCGGAGCTCCTACGAGCAGTACTTC
.	TRBD2	TRBJ2-7	TRBV30	13	CAWSVRGRAEQYF	TGTGCCTGGAGTGTACGTGGGAGGGCCGAGCAGTACTTC
.	TRBD1	TRBJ1-1	TRBV6-5	14	CASSYDRVNTEAFF	TGTGCCAGCAGTTACGACAGGGTGAACACTGAAGCTTTCTTT
.	.	TRBJ2-7	TRBV6-6	15	CASSYEAGGTHEQYF	TGTGCCAGCAGTTACGAAGCGGGCGGTACCCACGAGCAGTACTTC
.	.	TRBJ2-3	TRBV14	14	CASSQEGSTDTQYF	TGTGCCAGCAGCCAAGAGGGAAGCACAGATACGCAGTATTTT
.	TRBD2	TRBJ2-1	TRBV27	17	CASSLLTGGISYNEQFF	TGTGCCAGCAGTTTATTGACGGGAGGGATCTCCTACAATGAGCAGTTCTTC
.	.	TRBJ2-3	TRBV7-9	14	CASSLSPDTDTQYF	TGTGCCAGCAGCTTATCGCCAGACACAGATACGCAGTATTTT
.	.	TRBJ1-5	TRBV19	14	CASSRKGENQPQHF	TGTGCCAGTAGTAGAAAGGGAGAGAATCAGCCCCAGCATTTT
.	.	TRBJ1-2	TRBV6-5	15	CASSPSGGLGYGYTF	TGTGCCAGCAGCCCGAGCGGGGGGTTGGGCTATGGCTACACCTTC
.	.	TRBJ2-3	TRBV4-2	16	CASSQVAQASTDTQYF	TGTGCCAGCAGCCAAGTGGCCCAGGCGTCCACAGATACGCAGTATTTT
few	TRBD2	TRBJ2-2	TRBV4-1	16	CASSLAAGVDAGELFF	TGCGCCAGCAGCCTCGCGGCGGGAGTAGACGCCGGGGAGCTGTTTTTT
once	.	TRBJ2-5	TRBV5-4	14	CASSLGTYQGTQYF	TGTGCCAGCAGCTTGGGGACTTACCAAGGGACCCAGTACTTC
.	TRBD2	TRBJ2-3	TRBV5-1	15	CASSPGLALADTQYF	TGCGCCAGCAGCCCCGGACTAGCTCTCGCAGATACGCAGTATTTT
.	.	TRBJ2-7	TRBV7-9	13	CASSPQGPNEQYF	TGTGCCAGCAGCCCCCAGGGCCCCAACGAGCAGTACTTC
.	.	TRBJ2-3	TRBV25-1	17	CASSLGGGRTSTDTQYF	TGTGCCAGCAGCCTTGGGGGCGGTAGAACTAGCACAGATACGCAGTATTTT
few	TRBD1	TRBJ1-2	TRBV2	13	CASSEAGTAGYTF	TGTGCCAGCAGTGAAGCAGGGACAGCTGGCTACACCTTC
.	.	TRBJ2-6	TRBV18	15	CASSPQGSGANVLTF	TGTGCCAGCTCACCACAAGGCTCTGGGGCCAACGTCCTGACTTTC
.	.	TRBJ2-2	TRBV19	15	CASSEGGTNTGELFF	TGTGCCAGTAGTGAGGGGGGTACGAACACCGGGGAGCTGTTTTTT
.	.	TRBJ1-1	TRBV27	14	CASSFSGGITEAFF	TGTGCCAGCAGTTTCTCGGGGGGCATCACTGAAGCTTTCTTT
.	.	TRBJ1-6	TRBV4-1	14	CASSRGQYNSPLHF	TGCGCCAGCAGCCGAGGACAGTATAATTCACCCCTCCACTTT
.	TRBD1	TRBJ2-1	TRBV15	19	CATSRHEGPRTGGFNEQFF	TGTGCCACCAGCAGGCATGAAGGGCCGAGGACAGGGGGCTTCAATGAGCAGTTCTTC
.	.	TRBJ2-1	TRBV11-3	14	CASSPGTEYNEQFF	TGTGCCAGCAGCCCCGGGACGGAGTACAATGAGCAGTTCTTC
few	.	TRBJ1-5	TRBV18	16	CASSPVFTIGNQPQHF	TGTGCCAGCTCACCCGTGTTCACGATAGGCAATCAGCCCCAGCATTTT
.	.	TRBJ1-3	TRBV5-6	15	CASSSAAISGNTIYF	TGTGCCAGCAGCTCGGCCGCAATCTCTGGAAACACCATATATTTT
.	.	TRBJ1-4	TRBV11-2	13	CASSLIRGEKLFF	TGTGCCAGCAGCTTAATTAGAGGTGAAAAACTGTTTTTT
.	TRBD2	TRBJ2-5	TRBV5-6	15	CASSRTSGALGTQYF	TGTGCCAGCAGCCGTACTAGCGGTGCCCTGGGGACCCAGTACTTC
.	.	TRBJ2-5	TRBV15	12	CATSRDGQTQYF	TGTGCCACCAGCAGAGATGGTCAGACCCAGTACTTC
.	.	TRBJ1-5	TRBV5-1	15	CASSLGQRPNQPQHF	TGCGCCAGCAGCTTGGGACAGCGCCCAAATCAGCCCCAGCATTTT